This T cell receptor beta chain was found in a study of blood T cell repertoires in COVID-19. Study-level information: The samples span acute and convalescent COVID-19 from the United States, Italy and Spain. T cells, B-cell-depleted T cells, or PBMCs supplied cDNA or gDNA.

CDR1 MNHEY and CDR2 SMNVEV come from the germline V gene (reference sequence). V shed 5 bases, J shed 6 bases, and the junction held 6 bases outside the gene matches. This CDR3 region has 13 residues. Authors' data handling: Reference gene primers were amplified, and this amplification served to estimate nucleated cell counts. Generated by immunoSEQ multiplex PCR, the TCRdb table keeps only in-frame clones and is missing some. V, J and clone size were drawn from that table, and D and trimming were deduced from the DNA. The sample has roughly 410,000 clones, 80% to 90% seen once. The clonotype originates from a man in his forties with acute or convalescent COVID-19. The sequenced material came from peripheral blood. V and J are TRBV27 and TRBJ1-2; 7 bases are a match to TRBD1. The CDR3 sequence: CASSIGTADGYTF. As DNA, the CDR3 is TGTGCCAGCAGTATCGGGACAGCCGATGGCTACACCTTC.